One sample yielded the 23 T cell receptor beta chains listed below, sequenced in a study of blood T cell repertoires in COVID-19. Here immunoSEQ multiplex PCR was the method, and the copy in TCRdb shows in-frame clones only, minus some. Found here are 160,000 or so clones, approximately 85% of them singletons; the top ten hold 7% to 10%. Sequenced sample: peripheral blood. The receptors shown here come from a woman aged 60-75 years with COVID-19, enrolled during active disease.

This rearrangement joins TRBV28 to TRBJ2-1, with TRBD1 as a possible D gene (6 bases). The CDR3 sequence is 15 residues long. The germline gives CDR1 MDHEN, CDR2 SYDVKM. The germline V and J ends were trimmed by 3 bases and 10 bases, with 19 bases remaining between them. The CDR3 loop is CASSFGQHRQGEQFF. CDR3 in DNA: TGTGCCAGCAGTTTTGGACAGCACAGACAAGGGGAGCAGTTCTTC.

For the CDR3, the DNA is TGTGCCAGCAGTGAAGGCAGGGCCTCCTACGAGCAGTACTTC. Protein product: CASSEGRASYEQYF. The rearrangement uses TRBV6-1 and TRBJ2-7; TRBD1 might be the D (5 bases). V gave up 1 base and J gave up 0 bases, with 7 bases separating them. The CDR3 length is 14 residues. Germline CDR1 reads MNHNS; CDR2 reads SASEGT.

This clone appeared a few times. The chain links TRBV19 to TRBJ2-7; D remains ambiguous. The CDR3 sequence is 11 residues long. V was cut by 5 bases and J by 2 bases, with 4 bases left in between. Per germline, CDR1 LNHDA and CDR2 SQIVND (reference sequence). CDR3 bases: TGTGCCAGTAGTTCTACCTACGAGCAGTACTTC. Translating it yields CASSSTYEQYF.

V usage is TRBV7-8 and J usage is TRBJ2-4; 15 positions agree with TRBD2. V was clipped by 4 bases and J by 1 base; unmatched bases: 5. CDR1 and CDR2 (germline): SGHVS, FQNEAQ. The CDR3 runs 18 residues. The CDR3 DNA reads TGTGCCAGCAGCTCGGGACTAGCGGGGGGTAGCGCCAAAAACATTCAGTACTTC. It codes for CASSSGLAGGSAKNIQYF.

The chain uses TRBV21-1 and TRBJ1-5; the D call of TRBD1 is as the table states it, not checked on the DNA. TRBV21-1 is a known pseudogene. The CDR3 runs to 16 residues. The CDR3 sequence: CASSKCRGQFNQPQHF. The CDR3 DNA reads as TGTGCCAGCAGCAAATGTAGGGGACAGTTCAATCAGCCCCAGCATTTT.

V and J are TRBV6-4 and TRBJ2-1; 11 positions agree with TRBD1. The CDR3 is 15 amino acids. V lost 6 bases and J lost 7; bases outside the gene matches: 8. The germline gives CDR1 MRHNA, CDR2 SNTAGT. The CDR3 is CASSPMGQGVNEQFF. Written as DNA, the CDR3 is TGTGCCAGCAGCCCCATGGGACAGGGGGTAAATGAGCAGTTCTTC.

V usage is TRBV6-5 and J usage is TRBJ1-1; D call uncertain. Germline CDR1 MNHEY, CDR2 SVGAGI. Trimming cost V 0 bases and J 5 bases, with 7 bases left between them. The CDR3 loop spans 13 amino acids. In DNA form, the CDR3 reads TGTGCCAGCAGTTACTCGCGTCATACTGAAGCTTTCTTT. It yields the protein CASSYSRHTEAFF.

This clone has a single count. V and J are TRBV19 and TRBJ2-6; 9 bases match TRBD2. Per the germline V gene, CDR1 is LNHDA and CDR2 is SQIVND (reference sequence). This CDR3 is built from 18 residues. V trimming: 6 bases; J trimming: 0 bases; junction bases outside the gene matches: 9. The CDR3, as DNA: TGTGCCAGTAGCCGCCGAGGGACTAGCCGCTCTGGGGCCAACGTCCTGACTTTC. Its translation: CASSRRGTSRSGANVLTF. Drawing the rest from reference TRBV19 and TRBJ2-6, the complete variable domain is DGGITQSPKYLFRKEGQNVTLSCEQNLNHDAMYWYRQDPGQGLRLIYYSQIVNDFQKGDIAEGYSVSREKKESFPLTVTSAQKNPTAFYLCASSRRGTSRSGANVLTFGAGSRLTVL.

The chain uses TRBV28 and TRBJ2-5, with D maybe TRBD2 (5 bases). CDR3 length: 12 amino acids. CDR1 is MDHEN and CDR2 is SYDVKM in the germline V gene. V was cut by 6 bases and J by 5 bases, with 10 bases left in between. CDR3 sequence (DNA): TGTGCCAGCAGCCCACCGGGGGAGACCCAGTACTTC. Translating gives CASSPPGETQYF.

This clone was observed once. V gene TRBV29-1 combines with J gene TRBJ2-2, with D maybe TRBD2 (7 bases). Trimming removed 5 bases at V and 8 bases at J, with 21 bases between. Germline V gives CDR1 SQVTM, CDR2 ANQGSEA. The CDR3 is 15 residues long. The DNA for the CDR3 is TGCAGCGTTAAAGCGATCAAGGGGGGGAAGGGGGAGCTGTTTTTT. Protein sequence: CSVKAIKGGKGELFF.

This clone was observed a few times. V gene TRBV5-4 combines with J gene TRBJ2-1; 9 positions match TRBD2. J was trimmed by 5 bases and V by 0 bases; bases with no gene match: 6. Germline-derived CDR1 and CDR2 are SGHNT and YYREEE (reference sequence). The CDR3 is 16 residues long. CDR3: CASSLGGTSNNNEQFF. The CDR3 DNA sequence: TGTGCCAGCAGCTTGGGAGGGACTAGCAACAACAATGAGCAGTTCTTC.

CDR3 region: CATFGLAGFTQYF. The CDR3 DNA is TGTGCCACCTTTGGACTAGCGGGCTTTACGCAGTATTTT. The V and J genes are TRBV10-3 and TRBJ2-3; 11 nucleotides line up with TRBD2. Germline trimming cut 10 bases from V and 8 bases from J; bases unmatched to any gene: 8. The CDR3 loop spans 13 amino acids. Per germline, CDR1 ENHRY and CDR2 SYGVKD.

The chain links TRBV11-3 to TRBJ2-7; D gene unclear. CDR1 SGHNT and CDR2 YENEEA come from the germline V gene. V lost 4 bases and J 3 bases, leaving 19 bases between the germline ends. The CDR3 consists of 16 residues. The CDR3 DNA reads TGTGCCAGCAGCTCCGTAACTACGCCTCACCTCTACGAGCAGTACTTC. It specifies CASSSVTTPHLYEQYF. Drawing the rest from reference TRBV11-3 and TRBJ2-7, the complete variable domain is EAGVVQSPRYKIIEKKQPVAFWCNPISGHNTLYWYLQNLGQGPELLIRYENEEAVDDSQLPKDRFSAERLKGVDSTLKIQPAELGDSAVYLCASSSVTTPHLYEQYFGPGTRLTVT.

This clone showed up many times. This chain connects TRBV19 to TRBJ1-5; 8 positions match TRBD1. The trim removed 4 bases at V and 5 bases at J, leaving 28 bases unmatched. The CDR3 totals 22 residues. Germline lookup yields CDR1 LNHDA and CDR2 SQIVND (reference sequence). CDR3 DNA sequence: TGTGCCAGTAGTAGATGGGACCTCGCCCGACAGGGGAGGTCGGGGTCCTATCAGCCCCAGCATTTT. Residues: CASSRWDLARQGRSGSYQPQHF.

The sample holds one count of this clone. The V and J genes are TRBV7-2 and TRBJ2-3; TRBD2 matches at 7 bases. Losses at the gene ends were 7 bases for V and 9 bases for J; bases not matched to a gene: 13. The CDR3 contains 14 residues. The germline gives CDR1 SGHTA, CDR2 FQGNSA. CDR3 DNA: TGTGCCAGCACCGGAGCCCAATCCGGGGGGACGCAGTATTTT. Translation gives CASTGAQSGGTQYF. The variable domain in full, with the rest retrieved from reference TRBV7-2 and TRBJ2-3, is GAGVSQSPSNKVTEKGKDVELRCDPISGHTALYWYRQSLGQGLEFLIYFQGNSAPDKSGLPSDRFSAERTGGSVSTLTIQRTQQEDSAVYLCASTGAQSGGTQYFGPGTRLTVL.

In nucleotides, the CDR3 is TGTGCCAGCAGCCGCGGGTCTAGCGGGAGATCAGAGACCCAGTACTTC. Protein product: CASSRGSSGRSETQYF. The chain is built from TRBV28 and TRBJ2-5, with 10 bases identical to TRBD2. The CDR3 spans 16 residues. The germline CDR1 and CDR2 sequences are MDHEN and SYDVKM. Trimming removed 6 bases from V and 4 bases from J; junction bases left unmatched: 11.

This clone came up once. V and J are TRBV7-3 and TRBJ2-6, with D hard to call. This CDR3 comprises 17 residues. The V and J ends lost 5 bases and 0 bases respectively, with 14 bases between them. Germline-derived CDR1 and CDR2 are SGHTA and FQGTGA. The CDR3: CASSASPIGSGANVLTF. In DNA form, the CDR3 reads TGTGCCAGCAGCGCAAGCCCCATCGGCTCTGGGGCCAACGTCCTGACTTTC.

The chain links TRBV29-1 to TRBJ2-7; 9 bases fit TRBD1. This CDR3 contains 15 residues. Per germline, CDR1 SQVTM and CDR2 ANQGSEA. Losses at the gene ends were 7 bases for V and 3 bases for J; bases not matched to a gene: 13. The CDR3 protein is CSAVSDRGSFYEQYV. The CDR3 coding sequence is TGCAGCGCCGTATCCGACAGGGGGTCCTTCTACGAGCAGTACGTC.

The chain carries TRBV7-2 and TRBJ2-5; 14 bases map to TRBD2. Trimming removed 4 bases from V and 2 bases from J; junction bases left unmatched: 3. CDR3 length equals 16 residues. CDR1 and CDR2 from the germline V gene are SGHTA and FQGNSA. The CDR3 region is CASSWTSGGSQETQYF. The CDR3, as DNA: TGTGCCAGCAGCTGGACTAGCGGGGGGTCTCAAGAGACCCAGTACTTC.

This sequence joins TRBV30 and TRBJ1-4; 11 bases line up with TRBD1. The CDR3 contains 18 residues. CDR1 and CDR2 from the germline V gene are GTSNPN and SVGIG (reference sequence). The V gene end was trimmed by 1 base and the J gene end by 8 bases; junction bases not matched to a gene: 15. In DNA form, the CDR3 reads TGTGCCTGGAGTGGGGGCTACGGTCGTTGGACAGGGGGCGAAAAACTGTTTTTT. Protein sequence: CAWSGGYGRWTGGEKLFF.

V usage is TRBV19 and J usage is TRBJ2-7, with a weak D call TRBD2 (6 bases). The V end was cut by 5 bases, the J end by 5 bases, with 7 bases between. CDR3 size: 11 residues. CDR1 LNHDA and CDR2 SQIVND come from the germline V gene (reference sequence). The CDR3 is CASSGGDEQYV. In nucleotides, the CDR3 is TGTGCCAGTAGTGGAGGGGACGAGCAGTACGTC.

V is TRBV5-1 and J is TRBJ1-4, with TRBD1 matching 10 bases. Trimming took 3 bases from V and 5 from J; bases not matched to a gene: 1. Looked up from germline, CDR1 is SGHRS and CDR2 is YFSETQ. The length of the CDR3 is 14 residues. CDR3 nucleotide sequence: TGCGCCAGCAGCTCGACAGGGGGCAATGAAAAACTGTTTTTT. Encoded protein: CASSSTGGNEKLFF. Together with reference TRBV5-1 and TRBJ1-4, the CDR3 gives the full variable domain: KAGVTQTPRYLIKTRGQQVTLSCSPISGHRSVSWYQQTPGQGLQFLFEYFSETQRNKGNFPGRFSGRQFSNSRSEMNVSTLELGDSALYLCASSSTGGNEKLFFGSGTQLSVL.

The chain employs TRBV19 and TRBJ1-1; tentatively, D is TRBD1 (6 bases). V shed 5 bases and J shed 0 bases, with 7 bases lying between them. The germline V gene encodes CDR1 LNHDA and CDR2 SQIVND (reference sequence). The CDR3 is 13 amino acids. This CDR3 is CASSQGMNTEAFF. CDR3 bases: TGTGCCAGTAGTCAGGGGATGAACACTGAAGCTTTCTTT.